The clone carrying this T cell receptor beta chain came up a few times. The entry originates in a study of blood T cell repertoires in COVID-19. Repertoires were generated with immunoSEQ multiplex PCR, while TCRdb's copy carries only in-frame clones and drops some. The data contain about 200,000 clones, 86% of them singletons. Between the trimmed V and J ends, which lost 6 bases and 7 bases, there was a span of 15 bases. The CDR3 totals 13 residues. The germline CDR1 and CDR2 sequences are KGHSH and LQKENI. Sequenced: PBMCs or T cells enriched from blood (not recorded which). The chain is built from TRBV18 and TRBJ1-1; D perhaps matches TRBD1 (6 bases). The receptor was derived from a woman in her twenties or thirties who had been exposed to COVID-19. CDR3 coding DNA: TGTGCCAGCTCGGTCGGGCAGACAGGTGAAGCTTTCTTT. Its protein product is CASSVGQTGEAFF.